The next 20 T cell receptor beta chains were all read from a single sample in a study of cytomegalovirus exposure and HLA in healthy donors. This PCR relied on a set of 60 Vbeta primers and 13 Jbeta primers. Libraries were prepared by immunoSEQ multiplex PCR; TCRdb keeps only in-frame clonotypes and omits some of them. The table includes about 190,000 clones, approximately 75% detected once. Sequences were obtained from PBMCs. The receptors were gathered from a young man in good health and CMV-seropositive.

The chain joins TRBV10-2 to TRBJ1-1, with 8 bases aligning to TRBD1. The CDR3 totals 13 residues. V was pared by 6 bases and J by 5 bases, with 5 bases of the junction left unmatched. From germline, CDR1 is WSHSY and CDR2 SAAADI. This CDR3 reads CASRSQGATEAFF. The CDR3 coding sequence is TGCGCCAGCAGGAGCCAGGGGGCTACTGAAGCTTTCTTT.

This clone was picked up one time. V gene TRBV19 combines with J gene TRBJ1-1, with D uncertain. CDR3 length: 12 amino acids. CDR1 is LNHDA and CDR2 is SQIVND in the germline V gene (reference sequence). Between the trimmed V and J ends, which lost 6 bases and 0 bases, there was a span of 5 bases. The CDR3 reads CASRDLNTEAFF. The CDR3 DNA sequence: TGTGCCAGTAGGGACTTGAACACTGAAGCTTTCTTT.

This chain joins TRBV30 and TRBJ1-1, with D possibly being TRBD1 (5 bases). CDR3 size: 13 residues. V was clipped by 4 bases and J by 1 base, with 10 bases between them. The germline V gene encodes CDR1 GTSNPN and CDR2 SVGIG (reference sequence). As DNA, the CDR3 is TGTGCCTGGACAGGGATAAGGAACACTGAAGCTTTCTTT. This gives the protein CAWTGIRNTEAFF. Drawing the rest from reference TRBV30 and TRBJ1-1, the complete variable domain is SQTIHQWPATLVQPVGSPLSLECTVEGTSNPNLYWYRQAAGRGLQLLFYSVGIGQISSEVPQNLSASRPQDRQFILSSKKLLLSDSGFYLCAWTGIRNTEAFFGQGTRLTVV.

This clone was seen only a few times. V and J are TRBV10-3 and TRBJ2-1; 7 bases are shared with TRBD2. The germline V gene encodes CDR1 ENHRY and CDR2 SYGVKD. This CDR3 contains 13 residues. The J segment lost 8 bases and the V segment lost 7 bases, leaving 8 bases of the junction unmatched. The CDR3 DNA is TGTGCCATCAACCCTAGCGGATCTGATGAGCAGTTCTTC. Encoded protein: CAINPSGSDEQFF.

The chain recombines TRBV9 with TRBJ1-2, with 7 bases fitting TRBD1. Trimming at V came to 3 bases and at J to 2 bases, leaving 16 bases not matched to a gene. CDR1 SGDLS and CDR2 YYNGEE come from the germline V gene. The CDR3 runs 18 residues. The CDR3 sequence is CASSEPRTGGGPNYGYTF. The CDR3, as DNA: TGTGCCAGCAGCGAGCCCCGGACAGGAGGAGGTCCCAACTATGGCTACACCTTC.

This chain joins TRBV5-8 and TRBJ2-5; the D gene is possibly TRBD1 (6 bases). Germline V gives CDR1 SGHTS, CDR2 YDEGEE. The CDR3 spans 16 residues. V was clipped by 4 bases and J by 1 base, with 17 bases between them. The CDR3, as DNA: TGTGCCAGCAGCCTAGGATGGACAGCTCGCCAAGAGACCCAGTACTTC. Translation gives CASSLGWTARQETQYF.

The rearrangement links TRBV6-6 to TRBJ2-2; TRBD2 is a possible D gene (5 bases). CDR1 is MNHNY, CDR2 SVGAGI, per germline (reference sequence). Trimming took 4 bases from V and 3 from J, leaving 9 bases between them. This CDR3 is 14 amino acids long. CDR3: CASSSPEDTGELFF. DNA of the CDR3: TGTGCCAGCAGTTCCCCGGAGGACACCGGGGAGCTGTTTTTT.

This clone has just a few counts. The chain combines TRBV7-8 with TRBJ2-7; TRBD2 aligns across 8 bases. Germline CDR1 and CDR2: SGHVS and FQNEAQ. The CDR3 is 16 residues long. V gave up 5 bases and J gave up 0 bases; unmatched junction bases: 9. The CDR3 here is CASSRGYGTSSYEQYF. The CDR3 DNA reads TGTGCCAGCAGCCGCGGCTATGGGACTAGCTCCTACGAGCAGTACTTC.

The CDR3 bases are TGTGCCAGCAGCCGCACAGGAACACTAGCCAAAAACATTCAGTACTTC. As protein: CASSRTGTLAKNIQYF. The V gene is TRBV27, the J gene TRBJ2-4, with TRBD1 as a possible D gene (5 bases). Trimming pared 6 bases from V and 0 bases from J, leaving 15 bases between. CDR1 is MNHEY, CDR2 SMNVEV, per germline (reference sequence). The CDR3 consists of 16 residues.

This clone is labeled as large. V and J are TRBV4-1 and TRBJ1-1; D may be TRBD1 (6 bases). Per the germline V gene, CDR1 is MGHRA and CDR2 is YSYEKL. The CDR3 length is 12 residues. V was trimmed by 3 bases and J by 7 bases, leaving 9 bases between them. The CDR3: CASSQGADEAFF. CDR3 coding DNA: TGCGCCAGCAGCCAGGGGGCGGATGAAGCTTTCTTT.

The chain links TRBV6-5 to TRBJ2-2; a possible D gene is TRBD1 (6 bases). This CDR3 region has 13 residues. V lost 4 bases and J lost 6, with 9 bases in between. In germline, CDR1 is MNHEY, CDR2 SVGAGI. This chain's CDR3 is CASSSDRPGELFF. CDR3 coding DNA: TGTGCCAGCAGTTCTGACAGGCCCGGGGAGCTGTTTTTT.

This clone was detected many times. The chain links TRBV11-2 to TRBJ1-1; 8 nucleotides match TRBD1. Germline CDR1 is SGHAT and CDR2 is FQNNGV. V was clipped by 6 bases and J by 0 bases; unmatched bases: 3. The CDR3 covers 14 residues. CDR3 DNA sequence: TGTGCCAGCAGTCGGACAGGGCTGAACACTGAAGCTTTCTTT. Translated, it gives CASSRTGLNTEAFF.

This clone was seen a few times. The rearrangement joins TRBV4-1 to TRBJ1-6; D unresolved. Germline-derived CDR1 and CDR2 are MGHRA and YSYEKL. Trimming took 0 bases from V and 7 from J, leaving 16 bases between them. The CDR3 is 17 residues long. CDR3 coding DNA: TGCGCCAGCAGCCAAGATGAGGCACCCACTGGGAATTCACCCCTCCACTTT. This translates into CASSQDEAPTGNSPLHF.

The rearrangement uses TRBV30 and TRBJ2-5; 10 nucleotides line up with TRBD1. Germline CDR1 is GTSNPN and CDR2 is SVGIG (reference sequence). The CDR3 runs to 15 residues. V lost 3 bases to trimming and J lost 0 bases; unmatched junction nucleotides: 4. The CDR3 sequence is CAWRGGQGYQETQYF. In nucleotides, the CDR3 is TGTGCCTGGAGAGGGGGACAGGGGTACCAAGAGACCCAGTACTTC.

The chain combines TRBV30 with TRBJ1-4, with a possible D match to TRBD1 (6 bases). Germline V gives CDR1 GTSNPN, CDR2 SVGIG (reference sequence). Trimming took off 5 bases at V and 7 bases at J, with 11 bases between the two ends. This CDR3 has 12 residues. The CDR3 coding sequence is TGTGCCTGGCAGGGAGGGGGTGAAAAACTGTTTTTT. Translating gives CAWQGGGEKLFF.

This chain joins TRBV11-3 and TRBJ2-5, with TRBD1 as a possible D gene (5 bases). The V gene lost 1 base and the J gene lost 0 bases, with 9 bases spanning the gap. The CDR3 covers 15 residues. In germline, CDR1 is SGHNT, CDR2 YENEEA. The chain's CDR3 is CASSLGGRYQETQYF. CDR3 DNA: TGTGCCAGCAGCTTAGGGGGCAGGTACCAAGAGACCCAGTACTTC.

This clone appeared a few times. This sequence joins TRBV5-1 and TRBJ1-1, with 7 bases aligning to TRBD1. Germline trimming cut 7 bases from V and 0 bases from J; bases unmatched to any gene: 6. Germline V CDR1 and CDR2: SGHRS, YFSETQ. The CDR3 is made up of 14 amino acids. The CDR3 DNA is TGCGCCAGCGGGGACAGCTCAATGAACACTGAAGCTTTCTTT. This sequence encodes CASGDSSMNTEAFF.

The rearrangement uses TRBV27 and TRBJ1-1; tentative D call: TRBD1 (5 bases). CDR1 and CDR2 from the germline V gene are MNHEY and SMNVEV (reference sequence). This CDR3 has 14 residues. Trimming took off 3 bases at V and 4 bases at J, with 12 bases between the two ends. This chain's CDR3 is CASSLTVPFTEAFF. The CDR3 DNA is TGTGCCAGCAGTTTGACAGTCCCTTTCACTGAAGCTTTCTTT.

This clone was seen just once. The chain carries TRBV7-3 and TRBJ2-2; TRBD2 aligns across 8 bases. Germline CDR1 is SGHTA and CDR2 is FQGTGA. The junction had 1 base not matched to a gene; V was cut back by 7 bases and J by 3 bases. CDR3 size: 13 residues. CDR3 residues: CASTAGDTGELFF. Here the CDR3 DNA reads TGTGCCAGCACAGCGGGAGACACCGGGGAGCTGTTTTTT.

The chain has TRBV7-8 and TRBJ2-3; D possibly corresponds to TRBD2 (7 bases). Germline CDR1 SGHVS, CDR2 FQNEAQ. V was clipped by 2 bases and J by 0 bases, with 18 bases between them. This CDR3 comprises 18 residues. The CDR3 loop reads CASSLKGGGTPSTDTQYF. The DNA of the CDR3 is TGTGCCAGCAGCTTAAAAGGGGGGGGGACTCCTAGCACAGATACGCAGTATTTT.